The 18 T cell receptor beta chains listed next were all sequenced from one sample in a study of shared clonotypes between healthy human individuals. Naive CD8 isolation took CD45RO-negative cells positively selected for CCR7 and excluded terminally differentiated effector memory CD45RA+ cells. Assay used: immunoSEQ multiplex PCR; TCRdb lists only in-frame clones, some missing. The sample holds a few million clones; over 85% are singletons and the top ten take approximately 1.7%. Sequenced: naive CD8+ T cells from PBMCs. These receptors were taken from a young man in good health. Some clones in this sample may be carry-over from other donors' samples.

This chain connects TRBV27 to TRBJ1-2; tentative D call: TRBD1 (5 bases). V lost 2 bases and J 4 bases, leaving 14 bases between the germline ends. Germline V gene lookup returns CDR1 MNHEY and CDR2 SMNVEV (reference sequence). This CDR3 contains 15 residues. For the CDR3, the DNA is TGTGCCAGCAGTTTAAGGGGTCACGGGACCTATGGCTACACCTTC. Translated: CASSLRGHGTYGYTF.

The chain joins TRBV5-4 to TRBJ2-5; D is unresolved. The V gene lost 0 bases and the J gene lost 1 base, with 10 bases spanning the gap. Germline lookup yields CDR1 SGHNT and CDR2 YYREEE (reference sequence). This CDR3 spans 15 amino acids. The CDR3 spells CASSLGQGLQETQYF. The CDR3 DNA follows: TGTGCCAGCAGCTTGGGGCAAGGGCTCCAAGAGACCCAGTACTTC.

This clone was counted once. This chain uses TRBV6-5 with TRBJ2-7; 10 bases line up with TRBD1. Trimming removed 4 bases from V and 5 bases from J; junction bases left unmatched: 5. CDR3 length equals 14 residues. Germline CDR1 is MNHEY and CDR2 is SVGAGI. For the CDR3, the DNA is TGTGCCAGCAGTTTTGGACAGGGGGGGGACGAGCAGTACTTC. Its translation is CASSFGQGGDEQYF.

This clone has a single count. V usage is TRBV6-6 and J usage is TRBJ2-5; D is undetermined. This CDR3 is built from 13 residues. Per germline, CDR1 MNHNY and CDR2 SVGAGI (reference sequence). Deletions cut 3 bases from V and 9 bases from J, with 14 bases between. This chain's CDR3 is CASSYQDLLPQYF. CDR3 nucleotides: TGTGCCAGCAGTTATCAGGACCTCCTTCCCCAGTACTTC.

This chain links TRBV28 with TRBJ2-1; 7 nucleotides align to TRBD2. Germline assignment: CDR1 MDHEN and CDR2 SYDVKM. CDR3 size: 15 residues. After removal of 5 bases from V and 6 bases from J, the junction contained 10 bases not matched to a gene. This CDR3 is CASSPRGGRGNEQFF. The CDR3 nucleotides are TGTGCCAGCAGTCCGAGGGGCGGGAGAGGCAATGAGCAGTTCTTC.

The CDR3 sequence is CGGRGGETQYF. The CDR3 nucleotides read TGCGGAGGAAGGGGCGGGGAGACCCAGTACTTC. The chain has TRBV29-1 and TRBJ2-5, with D perhaps being TRBD1 or TRBD2 (5 bases each). The CDR3 spans 11 residues. Germline values: CDR1 SQVTM, CDR2 ANQGSEA. Full variable domain (missing parts from reference TRBV29-1 and TRBJ2-5): SAVISQKPSRDICQRGTSLTIQCQVDSQVTMMFWYRQQPGQSLTLIATANQGSEATYESGFVIDKFPISRPNLTFSTLTVSNMSPEDSSIYLCGGRGGETQYFGPGTRLLVL.

The chain links TRBV19 to TRBJ1-1; 10 nucleotides match TRBD1. V shed 7 bases, J shed 4 bases, and the junction held 12 bases outside the gene matches. This CDR3 is built from 16 residues. Germline V lookup: CDR1 LNHDA, CDR2 SQIVND (reference sequence). The CDR3 DNA reads as TGTGCCAGTAAGGACAGGGGGATGGGCTTTGGCACTGAAGCTTTCTTT. Amino acid sequence: CASKDRGMGFGTEAFF.

The rearrangement uses TRBV9 and TRBJ2-7, with D perhaps matching TRBD2 (5 bases). This CDR3 has 14 amino acids. Deletions cut 2 bases from V and 0 bases from J, with 9 bases between. The germline V gene has CDR1 SGDLS and CDR2 YYNGEE. DNA of the CDR3: TGTGCCAGCAGCGTTAGCGCCGACTCCTACGAGCAGTACTTC. It yields the protein CASSVSADSYEQYF.

The V and J genes are TRBV6-1 and TRBJ2-7, with 12 bases identical to TRBD1. From germline, CDR1 is MNHNS and CDR2 SASEGT. The V and J ends lost 4 bases and 6 bases, in that order; junction bases with no gene match: 7. The length of the CDR3 is 15 residues. CDR3 nucleotide sequence: TGTGCCAGCAGTGGGGACAGGGGGCAATCGGGCGAGCAGTACTTC. The encoded protein is CASSGDRGQSGEQYF.

This chain connects TRBV10-2 to TRBJ1-5, with D possibly TRBD1 on 6 matching bases. Trimming shortened V by 0 bases and J by 4 bases, and 10 bases separated the two germline ends. There are 15 residues in the CDR3. The germline CDR1 and CDR2 sequences are WSHSY and SAAADI. The CDR3 DNA follows: TGCGCCAGCAGTGAGTCGACAGGTCCTAATCAGCCCCAGCATTTT. It translates to CASSESTGPNQPQHF.

The chain has TRBV7-2 and TRBJ2-3; either TRBD1 or TRBD2 may fit D (6 bases each). Deletions cut 0 bases from V and 5 bases from J, with 12 bases between. This CDR3 region has 15 residues. CDR1 is SGHTA and CDR2 is FQGNSA in the germline V gene. This CDR3 reads CASSLARDTEDTQYF. In DNA form, the CDR3 reads TGTGCCAGCAGCTTAGCGCGGGACACCGAAGATACGCAGTATTTT.

The rearrangement links TRBV10-2 to TRBJ2-3; D call uncertain. Between the trimmed V and J ends, which lost 0 bases and 9 bases, there was a span of 13 bases. This CDR3 has 14 amino acids. From germline, CDR1 is WSHSY and CDR2 SAAADI. The CDR3, as DNA: TGCGCCAGCAGTGAGTCGGGCGCAAGCATGACGCAGTATTTT. Translating it yields CASSESGASMTQYF.

This clone has a handful of counts. The sample contains more than one DNA sequence encoding this CDR3. This chain joins TRBV27 and TRBJ2-1; D gene uncertain. Looked up from germline, CDR1 is MNHEY and CDR2 is SMNVEV (reference sequence). This CDR3 is built from 14 residues. V was cut by 2 bases and J by 4 bases, with 9 bases left in between. In DNA form, the CDR3 reads TGTGCCAGCAGTTTAAGGGTAGGGTACAATGAGCAGTTCTTC. Translation gives CASSLRVGYNEQFF.

The chain couples TRBV6-6 to TRBJ2-7; 7 bases map to TRBD2. The CDR3 is 15 amino acids. With V trimmed by 6 bases and J by 8 bases, 16 bases remained unmatched. Germline lookup yields CDR1 MNHNY and CDR2 SVGAGI (reference sequence). The CDR3 loop is CASSPLREVGGKQYF. The CDR3 DNA sequence: TGTGCCAGCAGCCCACTCCGGGAGGTGGGAGGGAAGCAGTACTTC.

The chain has TRBV7-2 and TRBJ2-1; D remains ambiguous. This CDR3 is built from 17 residues. V was cut by 6 bases and J by 1 base, with 19 bases left in between. CDR1 is SGHTA and CDR2 is FQGNSA in the germline V gene. This CDR3 reads CASRKGPSITSYNEQFF. The DNA of the CDR3 is TGTGCCAGCAGGAAGGGCCCCTCAATTACGTCCTACAATGAGCAGTTCTTC. Combining the CDR3 with reference TRBV7-2 and TRBJ2-1 gives the whole variable domain GAGVSQSPSNKVTEKGKDVELRCDPISGHTALYWYRQSLGQGLEFLIYFQGNSAPDKSGLPSDRFSAERTGGSVSTLTIQRTQQEDSAVYLCASRKGPSITSYNEQFFGPGTRLTVL.

This clone appeared once. The rearrangement uses TRBV12-5 and TRBJ1-1; perhaps TRBD1 as D (6 bases). V was trimmed by 6 bases and J by 6 bases, leaving 11 bases between them. Germline V lookup: CDR1 LGHNT, CDR2 FRNRAP. CDR3 length equals 12 residues. The chain's CDR3 is CASGLGGPEAFF. The CDR3 bases are TGTGCTAGTGGCTTAGGGGGTCCTGAAGCTTTCTTT.

The chain uses TRBV7-9 and TRBJ1-4, with D perhaps TRBD1 (5 bases). This CDR3 is built from 13 residues. Trimming removed 6 bases from V and 5 bases from J, with 10 bases in between. Germline-derived CDR1 and CDR2 are SEHNR and FQNEAQ (reference sequence). CDR3 sequence: CASRLRDNEKLFF. In nucleotides, the CDR3 is TGTGCCAGCAGACTCCGGGACAATGAAAAACTGTTTTTT.

Notes on this clone: The sample holds other DNA sequences that translate to the same CDR3. This sequence joins TRBV14 and TRBJ2-7; 9 positions match TRBD1. The CDR3 is 15 residues long. The germline V gene has CDR1 SGHDN and CDR2 FVKESK. V trimming: 3 bases; J trimming: 3 bases; junction bases outside the gene matches: 6. DNA for the CDR3: TGTGCCAGCAGCCAGGGACAGGGTTTTTTCTACGAGCAGTACTTC. Its protein is CASSQGQGFFYEQYF.